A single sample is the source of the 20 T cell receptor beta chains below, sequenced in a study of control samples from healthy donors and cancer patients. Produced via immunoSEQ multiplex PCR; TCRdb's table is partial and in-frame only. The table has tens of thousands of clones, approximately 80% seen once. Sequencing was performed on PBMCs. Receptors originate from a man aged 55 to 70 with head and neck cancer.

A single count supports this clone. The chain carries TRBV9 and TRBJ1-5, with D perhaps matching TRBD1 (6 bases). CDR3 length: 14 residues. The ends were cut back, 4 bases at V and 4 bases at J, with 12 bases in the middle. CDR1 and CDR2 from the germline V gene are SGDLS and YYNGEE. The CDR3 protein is CASSPGRGNQPQHF. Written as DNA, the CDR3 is TGTGCCAGCAGCCCCGGCAGGGGAAATCAGCCCCAGCATTTT.

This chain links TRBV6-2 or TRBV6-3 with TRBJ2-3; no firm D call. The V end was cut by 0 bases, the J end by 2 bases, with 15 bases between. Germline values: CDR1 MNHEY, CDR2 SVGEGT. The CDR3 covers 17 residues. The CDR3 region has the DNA TGTGCCAGCAGTTACTCGATTTTCCGGACCCACACAGATACGCAGTATTTT. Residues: CASSYSIFRTHTDTQYF.

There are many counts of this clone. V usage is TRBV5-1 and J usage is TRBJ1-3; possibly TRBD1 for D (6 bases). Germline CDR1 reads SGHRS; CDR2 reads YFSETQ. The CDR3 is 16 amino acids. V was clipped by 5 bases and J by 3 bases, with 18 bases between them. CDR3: CASSAGVGRFGNTIYF. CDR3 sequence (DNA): TGCGCCAGCAGTGCAGGGGTCGGGCGTTTTGGAAACACCATATATTTT. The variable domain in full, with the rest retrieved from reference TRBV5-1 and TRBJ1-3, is KAGVTQTPRYLIKTRGQQVTLSCSPISGHRSVSWYQQTPGQGLQFLFEYFSETQRNKGNFPGRFSGRQFSNSRSEMNVSTLELGDSALYLCASSAGVGRFGNTIYFGEGSWLTVV.

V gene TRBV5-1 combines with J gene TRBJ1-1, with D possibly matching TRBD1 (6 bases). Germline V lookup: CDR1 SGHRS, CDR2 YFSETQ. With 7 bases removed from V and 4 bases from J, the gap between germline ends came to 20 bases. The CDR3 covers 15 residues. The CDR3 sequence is CASAVSTGGGTEAFF. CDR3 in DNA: TGCGCCAGCGCCGTCTCGACCGGGGGCGGCACTGAAGCTTTCTTT.

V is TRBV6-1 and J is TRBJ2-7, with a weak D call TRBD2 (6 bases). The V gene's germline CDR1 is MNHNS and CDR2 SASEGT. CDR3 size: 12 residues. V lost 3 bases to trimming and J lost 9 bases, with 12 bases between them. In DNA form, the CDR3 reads TGTGCCAGCAGTGACCCGGGAGCCCCGCAGTACTTC. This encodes CASSDPGAPQYF.

For the CDR3, the DNA is TGTGCCAGCAGCTTAAGGCAGGGGGAGACCCAGTACTTC. This sequence encodes CASSLRQGETQYF. The J gene is TRBJ2-5, the V gene TRBV11-2; a weak D match, TRBD1 (6 bases). The CDR3 extends over 13 amino acids. Trimming shortened V by 2 bases and J by 5 bases, and 9 bases separated the two germline ends. Germline CDR1 is SGHAT and CDR2 is FQNNGV. Based on the CDR3 plus reference TRBV11-2 and TRBJ2-5, the full variable domain is EAGVAQSPRYKIIEKRQSVAFWCNPISGHATLYWYQQILGQGPKLLIQFQNNGVVDDSQLPKDRFSAERLKGVDSTLKIQPAKLEDSAVYLCASSLRQGETQYFGPGTRLLVL.

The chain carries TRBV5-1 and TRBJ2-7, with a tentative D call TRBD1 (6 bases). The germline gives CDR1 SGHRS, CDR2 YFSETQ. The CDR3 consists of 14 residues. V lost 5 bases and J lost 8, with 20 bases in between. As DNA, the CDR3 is TGCGCCAGCAGGCGGACAGCCGCCCACGAGCAGCAGTACTTC. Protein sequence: CASRRTAAHEQQYF.

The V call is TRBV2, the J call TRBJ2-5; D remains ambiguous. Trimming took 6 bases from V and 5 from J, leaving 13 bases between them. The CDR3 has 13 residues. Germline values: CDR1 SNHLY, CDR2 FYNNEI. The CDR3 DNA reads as TGTGCCAGCAGGGGCTTGGGCCGGGAGACCCAGTACTTC. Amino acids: CASRGLGRETQYF.

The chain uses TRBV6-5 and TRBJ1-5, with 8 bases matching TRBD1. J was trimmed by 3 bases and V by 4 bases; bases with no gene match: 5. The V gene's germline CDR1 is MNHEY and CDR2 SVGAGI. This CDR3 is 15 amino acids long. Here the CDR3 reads CASSSTTGVNQPQHF. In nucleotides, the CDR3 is TGTGCCAGCAGTTCCACGACAGGGGTCAATCAGCCCCAGCATTTT.

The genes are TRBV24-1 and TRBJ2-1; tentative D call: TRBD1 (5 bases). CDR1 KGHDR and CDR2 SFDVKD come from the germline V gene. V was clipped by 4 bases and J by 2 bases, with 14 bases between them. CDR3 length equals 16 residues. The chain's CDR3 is CATSDHVATAYNEQFF. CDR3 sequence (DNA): TGTGCCACCAGTGACCACGTCGCGACAGCCTACAATGAGCAGTTCTTC.

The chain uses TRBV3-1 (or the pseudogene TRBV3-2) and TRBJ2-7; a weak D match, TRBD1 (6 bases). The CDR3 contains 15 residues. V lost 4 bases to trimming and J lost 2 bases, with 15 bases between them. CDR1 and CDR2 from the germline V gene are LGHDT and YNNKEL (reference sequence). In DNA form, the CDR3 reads TGTGCCAGCAGCCTGCAACCAGGGACAACCTACGAGCAGTACTTC. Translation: CASSLQPGTTYEQYF.

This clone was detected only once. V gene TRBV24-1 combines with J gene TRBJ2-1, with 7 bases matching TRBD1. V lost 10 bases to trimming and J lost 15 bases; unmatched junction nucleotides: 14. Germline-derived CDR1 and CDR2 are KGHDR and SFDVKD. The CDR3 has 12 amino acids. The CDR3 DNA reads TGTGCCACAACAGGGGACAGCCAAAAACCGTTCTTC. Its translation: CATTGDSQKPFF.

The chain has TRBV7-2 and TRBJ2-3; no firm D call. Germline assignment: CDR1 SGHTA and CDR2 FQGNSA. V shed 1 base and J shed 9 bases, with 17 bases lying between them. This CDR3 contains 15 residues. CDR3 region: CASSLVEGPGKTQYF. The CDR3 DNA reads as TGTGCCAGCAGCTTAGTGGAAGGGCCGGGTAAGACGCAGTATTTT.

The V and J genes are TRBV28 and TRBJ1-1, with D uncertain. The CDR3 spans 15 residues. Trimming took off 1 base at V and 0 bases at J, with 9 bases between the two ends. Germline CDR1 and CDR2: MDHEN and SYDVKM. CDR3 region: CASSLYAQLNTEAFF. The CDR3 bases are TGTGCCAGCAGTTTATATGCACAACTGAACACTGAAGCTTTCTTT.

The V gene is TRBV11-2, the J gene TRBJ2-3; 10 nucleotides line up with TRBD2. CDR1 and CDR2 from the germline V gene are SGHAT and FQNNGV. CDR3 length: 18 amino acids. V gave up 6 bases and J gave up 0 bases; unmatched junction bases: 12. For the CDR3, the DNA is TGTGCCAGCAGTAACGGACCGTATAGCGGGGGGAGCACAGATACGCAGTATTTT. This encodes CASSNGPYSGGSTDTQYF.

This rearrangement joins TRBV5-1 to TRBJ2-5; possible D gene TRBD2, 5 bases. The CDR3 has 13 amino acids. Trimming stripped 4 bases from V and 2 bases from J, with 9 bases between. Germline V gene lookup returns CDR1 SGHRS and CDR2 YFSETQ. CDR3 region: CASSKADQETQYF. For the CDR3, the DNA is TGCGCCAGCAGCAAAGCGGATCAAGAGACCCAGTACTTC. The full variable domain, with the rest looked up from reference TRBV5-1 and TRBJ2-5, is KAGVTQTPRYLIKTRGQQVTLSCSPISGHRSVSWYQQTPGQGLQFLFEYFSETQRNKGNFPGRFSGRQFSNSRSEMNVSTLELGDSALYLCASSKADQETQYFGPGTRLLVL.

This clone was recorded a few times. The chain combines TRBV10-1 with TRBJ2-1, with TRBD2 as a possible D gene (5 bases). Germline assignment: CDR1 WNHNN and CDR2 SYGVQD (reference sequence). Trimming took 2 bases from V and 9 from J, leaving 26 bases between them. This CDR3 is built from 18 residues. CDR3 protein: CASSEPKGPGSSVFEQFF. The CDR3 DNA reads TGCGCCAGCAGTGAGCCGAAGGGTCCGGGATCATCGGTATTTGAGCAGTTCTTC.

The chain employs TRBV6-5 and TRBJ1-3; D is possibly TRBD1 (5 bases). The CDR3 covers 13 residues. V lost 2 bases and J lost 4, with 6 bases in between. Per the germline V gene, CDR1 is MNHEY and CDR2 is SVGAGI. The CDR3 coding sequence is TGTGCCAGCAGTTACCCAGGGGGAAACACCATATATTTT. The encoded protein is CASSYPGGNTIYF.

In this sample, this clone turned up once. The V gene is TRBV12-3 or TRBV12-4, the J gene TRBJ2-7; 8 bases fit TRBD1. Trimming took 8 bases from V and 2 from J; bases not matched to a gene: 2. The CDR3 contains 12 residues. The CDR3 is CASGGQAYEQYF. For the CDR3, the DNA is TGTGCCAGCGGGGGACAGGCCTACGAGCAGTACTTC.

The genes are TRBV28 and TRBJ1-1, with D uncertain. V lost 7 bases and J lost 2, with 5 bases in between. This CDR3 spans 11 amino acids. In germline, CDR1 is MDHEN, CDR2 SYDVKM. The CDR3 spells CASTGNTEAFF. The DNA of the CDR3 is TGTGCCAGCACTGGAAACACTGAAGCTTTCTTT.